Given below is one T cell receptor beta chain in context. Its antigen is unidentified. The data were taken from a study of a mutant IDH1 vaccine in newly diagnosed glioma. Study overall: Most patients had radiochemotherapy with temozolomide before enrollment; others had one alone. V12 occurred at week 35 and V13 at week 47. General study points: Variations in leading peripheral T cell clonotypes appeared to have no connection with pseudoprogression.

The ends were cut back, 5 bases at V and 6 bases at J, with 6 bases in the middle. The CDR3 totals 11 residues. CDR1 and CDR2 from the germline V gene are SGHAT and FQNNGV. Time point here: week 47, end of study. Each vaccine dose was 300 ug of mutant IDH1 20-mer peptide, with topical imiquimod. Diagnosis in the donors showed new WHO grade 3 or 4 astrocytomas that were IDH1-mutant and ATRX-lost. Produced via immunoSEQ multiplex PCR; TCRdb's table is partial and in-frame only. Seen here are almost 95,000 clones, approximately 89% observed once, and the top ten hold over 0.7%. The TCR comes from a woman in her 50s with glioma. The V and J genes are TRBV11-2 and TRBJ2-3, with D tentatively TRBD2 (5 bases). This specimen consisted of PBMCs, obtained from a glioma patient whose treatment included an IDH1 peptide vaccine. The CDR3 DNA sequence: TGTGCCAGCAGCGGCGGGGATACGCAGTATTTT. Translated: CASSGGDTQYF. Supplemented by reference TRBV11-2 and TRBJ2-3, the full variable domain reads EAGVAQSPRYKIIEKRQSVAFWCNPISGHATLYWYQQILGQGPKLLIQFQNNGVVDDSQLPKDRFSAERLKGVDSTLKIQPAKLEDSAVYLCASSGGDTQYFGPGTRLTVL.